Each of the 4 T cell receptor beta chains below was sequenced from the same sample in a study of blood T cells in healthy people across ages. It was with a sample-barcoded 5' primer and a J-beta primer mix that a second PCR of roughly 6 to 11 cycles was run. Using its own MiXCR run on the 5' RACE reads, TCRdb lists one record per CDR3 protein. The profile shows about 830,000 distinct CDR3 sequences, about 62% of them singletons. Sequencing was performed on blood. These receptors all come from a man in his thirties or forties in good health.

For the CDR3, the DNA is TGCAGTGCGTCGGGGGGCGTCTCCTATGGCTACACCTTC. This gives the protein CSASGGVSYGYTF. V usage is TRBV20-1 and J usage is TRBJ1-2, with D maybe TRBD1 (6 bases). V was shortened by 6 bases and J by 4 bases, with 15 bases between the two germline ends. The CDR3 runs 13 residues. Germline-derived CDR1 and CDR2 are DFQATT and SNEGSKA (reference sequence).

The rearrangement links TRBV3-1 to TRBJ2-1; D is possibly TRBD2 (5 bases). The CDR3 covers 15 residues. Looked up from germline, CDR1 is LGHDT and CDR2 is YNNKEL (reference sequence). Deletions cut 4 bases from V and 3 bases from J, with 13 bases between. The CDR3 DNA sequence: TGTGCCAGCAGCCCCTCCTTCGGGAACTACAATGAGCAGTTCTTC. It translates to CASSPSFGNYNEQFF.

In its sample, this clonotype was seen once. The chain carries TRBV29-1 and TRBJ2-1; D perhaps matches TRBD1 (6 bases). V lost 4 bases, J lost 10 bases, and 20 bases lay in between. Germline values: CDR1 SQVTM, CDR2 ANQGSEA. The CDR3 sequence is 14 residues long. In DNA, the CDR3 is TGCAGCGTTGCGACAGGCTTAAGCTCCTACGAGCAGTTCTTC. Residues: CSVATGLSSYEQFF.

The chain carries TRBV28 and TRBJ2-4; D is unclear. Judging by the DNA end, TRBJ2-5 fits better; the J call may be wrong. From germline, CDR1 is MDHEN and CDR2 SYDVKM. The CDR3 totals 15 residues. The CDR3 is CASSFWTATEETQYF. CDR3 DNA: TGTGCCAGCAGTTTTTGGACCGCCACTGAAGAGACCCAGTACTTC.